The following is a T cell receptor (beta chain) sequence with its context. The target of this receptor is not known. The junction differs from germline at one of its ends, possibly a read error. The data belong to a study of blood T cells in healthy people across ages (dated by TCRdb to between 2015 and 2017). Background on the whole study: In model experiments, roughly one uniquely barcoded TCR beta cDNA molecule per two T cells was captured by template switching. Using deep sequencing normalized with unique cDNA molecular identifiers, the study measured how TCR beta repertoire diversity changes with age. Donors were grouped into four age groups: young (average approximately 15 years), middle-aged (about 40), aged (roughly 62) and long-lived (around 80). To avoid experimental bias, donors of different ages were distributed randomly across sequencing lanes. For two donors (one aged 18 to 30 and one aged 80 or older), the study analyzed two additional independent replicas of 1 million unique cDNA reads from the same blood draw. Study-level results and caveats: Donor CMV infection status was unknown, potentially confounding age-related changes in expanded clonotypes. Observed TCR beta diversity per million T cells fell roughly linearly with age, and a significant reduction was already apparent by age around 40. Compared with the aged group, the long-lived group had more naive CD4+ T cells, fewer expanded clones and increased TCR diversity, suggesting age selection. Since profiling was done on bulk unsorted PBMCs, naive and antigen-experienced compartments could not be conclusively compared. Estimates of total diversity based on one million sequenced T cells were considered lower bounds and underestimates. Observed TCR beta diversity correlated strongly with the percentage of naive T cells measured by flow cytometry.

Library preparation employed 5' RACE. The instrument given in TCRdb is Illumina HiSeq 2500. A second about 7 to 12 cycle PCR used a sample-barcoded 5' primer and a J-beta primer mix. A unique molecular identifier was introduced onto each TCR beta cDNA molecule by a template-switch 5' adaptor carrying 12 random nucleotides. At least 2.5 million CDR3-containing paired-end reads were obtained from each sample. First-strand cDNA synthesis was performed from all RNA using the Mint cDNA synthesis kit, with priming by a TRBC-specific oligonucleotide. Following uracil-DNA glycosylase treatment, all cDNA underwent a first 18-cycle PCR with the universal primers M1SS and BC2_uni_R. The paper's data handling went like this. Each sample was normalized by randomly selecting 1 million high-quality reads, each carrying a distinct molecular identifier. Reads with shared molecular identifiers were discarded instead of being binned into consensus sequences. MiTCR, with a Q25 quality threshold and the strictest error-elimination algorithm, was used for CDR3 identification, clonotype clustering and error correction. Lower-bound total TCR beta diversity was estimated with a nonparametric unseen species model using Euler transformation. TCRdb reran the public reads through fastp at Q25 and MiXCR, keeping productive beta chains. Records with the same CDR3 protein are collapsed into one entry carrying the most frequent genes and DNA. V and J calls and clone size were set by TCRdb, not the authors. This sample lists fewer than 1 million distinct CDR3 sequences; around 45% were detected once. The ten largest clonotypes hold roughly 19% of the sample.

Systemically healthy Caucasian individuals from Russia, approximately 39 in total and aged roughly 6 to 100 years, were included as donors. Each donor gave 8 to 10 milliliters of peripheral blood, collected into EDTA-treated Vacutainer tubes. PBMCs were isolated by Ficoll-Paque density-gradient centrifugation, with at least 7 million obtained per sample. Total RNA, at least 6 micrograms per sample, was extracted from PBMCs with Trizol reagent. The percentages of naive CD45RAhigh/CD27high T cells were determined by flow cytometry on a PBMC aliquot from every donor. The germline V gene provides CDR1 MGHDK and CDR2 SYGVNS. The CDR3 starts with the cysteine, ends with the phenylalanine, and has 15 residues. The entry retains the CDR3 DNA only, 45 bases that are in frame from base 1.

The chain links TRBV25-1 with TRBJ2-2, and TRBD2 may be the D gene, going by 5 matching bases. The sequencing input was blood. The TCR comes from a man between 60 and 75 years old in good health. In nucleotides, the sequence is TGTGCCAGCAGTGAATATAGAAGAGACACCGGGGAGTTGTTTTTT. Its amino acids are CASSEYRRDTGELFF.